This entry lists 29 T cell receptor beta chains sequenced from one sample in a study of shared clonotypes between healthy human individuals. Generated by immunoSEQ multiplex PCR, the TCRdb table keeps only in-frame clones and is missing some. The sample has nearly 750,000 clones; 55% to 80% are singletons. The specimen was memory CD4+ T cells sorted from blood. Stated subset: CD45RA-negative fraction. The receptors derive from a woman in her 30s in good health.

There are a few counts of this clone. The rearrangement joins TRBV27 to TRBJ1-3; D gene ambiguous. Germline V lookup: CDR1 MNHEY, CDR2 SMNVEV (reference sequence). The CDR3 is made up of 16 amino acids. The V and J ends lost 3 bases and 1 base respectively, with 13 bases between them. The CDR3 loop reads CASSLNGPNSGNTIYF. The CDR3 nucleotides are TGTGCCAGCAGTTTGAACGGACCAAATTCTGGAAACACCATATATTTT.

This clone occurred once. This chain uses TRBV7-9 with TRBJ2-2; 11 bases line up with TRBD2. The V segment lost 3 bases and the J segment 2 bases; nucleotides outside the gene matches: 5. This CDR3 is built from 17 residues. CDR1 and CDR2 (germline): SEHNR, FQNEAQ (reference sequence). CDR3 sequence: CASSLGTSGLNTGELFF. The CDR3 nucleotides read TGTGCCAGCAGCTTGGGGACTAGCGGACTAAACACCGGGGAGCTGTTTTTT.

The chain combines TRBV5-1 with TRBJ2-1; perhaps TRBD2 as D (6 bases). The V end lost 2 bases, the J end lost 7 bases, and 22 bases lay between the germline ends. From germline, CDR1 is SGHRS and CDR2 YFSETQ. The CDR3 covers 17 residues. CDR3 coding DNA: TGCGCCAGCAGCTTAGGTCTAGCGAGGAGGGAGAGTAATGAGCAGTTCTTC. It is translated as CASSLGLARRESNEQFF.

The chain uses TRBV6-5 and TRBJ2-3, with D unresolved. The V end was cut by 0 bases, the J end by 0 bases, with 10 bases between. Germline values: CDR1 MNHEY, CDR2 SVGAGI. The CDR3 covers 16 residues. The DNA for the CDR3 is TGTGCCAGCAGTTACTCCGTAAGTGGGAGCACAGATACGCAGTATTTT. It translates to CASSYSVSGSTDTQYF.

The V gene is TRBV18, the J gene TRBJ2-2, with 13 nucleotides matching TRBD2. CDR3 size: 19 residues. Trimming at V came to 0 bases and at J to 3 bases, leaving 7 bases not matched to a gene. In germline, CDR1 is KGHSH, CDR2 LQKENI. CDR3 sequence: CASSPPGTSGRADTGELFF. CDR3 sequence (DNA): TGTGCCAGCTCACCACCAGGAACTAGCGGGAGGGCGGACACCGGGGAGCTGTTTTTT.

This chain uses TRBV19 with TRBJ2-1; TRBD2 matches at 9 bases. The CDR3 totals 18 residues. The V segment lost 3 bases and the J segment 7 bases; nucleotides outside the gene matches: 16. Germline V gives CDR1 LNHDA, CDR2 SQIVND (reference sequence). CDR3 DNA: TGTGCCAGTAGTATTAGGACTAGCGACGTCCCGGGGGGGAATGAGCAGTTCTTC. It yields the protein CASSIRTSDVPGGNEQFF.

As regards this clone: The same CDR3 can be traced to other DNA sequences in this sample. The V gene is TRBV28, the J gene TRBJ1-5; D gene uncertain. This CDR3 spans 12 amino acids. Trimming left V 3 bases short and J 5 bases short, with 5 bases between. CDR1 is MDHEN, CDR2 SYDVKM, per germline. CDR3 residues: CASSLLHQPQHF. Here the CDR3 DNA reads TGTGCCAGCAGTTTGTTGCATCAGCCCCAGCATTTT.

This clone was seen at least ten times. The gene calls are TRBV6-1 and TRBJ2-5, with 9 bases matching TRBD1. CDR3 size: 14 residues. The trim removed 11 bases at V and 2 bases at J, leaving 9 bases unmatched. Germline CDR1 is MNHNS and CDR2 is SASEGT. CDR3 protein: CALWTGEVQETQYF. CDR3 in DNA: TGTGCCTTATGGACAGGGGAGGTTCAAGAGACCCAGTACTTC.

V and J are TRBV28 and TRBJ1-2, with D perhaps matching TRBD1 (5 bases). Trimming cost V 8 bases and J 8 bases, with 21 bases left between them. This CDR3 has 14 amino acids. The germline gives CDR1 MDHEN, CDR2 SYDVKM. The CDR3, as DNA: TGTGCCAGCCTTACCGACGTCCGCAGGGAGGGCTACACCTTC. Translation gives CASLTDVRREGYTF.

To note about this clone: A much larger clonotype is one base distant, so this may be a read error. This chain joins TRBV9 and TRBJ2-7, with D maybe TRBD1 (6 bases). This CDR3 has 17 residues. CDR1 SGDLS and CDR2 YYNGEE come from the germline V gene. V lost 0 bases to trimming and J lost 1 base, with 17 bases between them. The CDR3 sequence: CASSVGAGIGGSYEQYF. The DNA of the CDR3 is TGTGCCAGCAGCGTAGGGGCCGGGATAGGGGGATCCTACGAGCAGTACTTC.

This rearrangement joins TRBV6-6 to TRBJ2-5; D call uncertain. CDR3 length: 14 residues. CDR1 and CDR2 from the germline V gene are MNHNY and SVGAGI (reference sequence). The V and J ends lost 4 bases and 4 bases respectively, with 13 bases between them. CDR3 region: CASSSPTWGETQYF. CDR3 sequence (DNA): TGTGCCAGCAGTTCACCTACTTGGGGAGAGACCCAGTACTTC.

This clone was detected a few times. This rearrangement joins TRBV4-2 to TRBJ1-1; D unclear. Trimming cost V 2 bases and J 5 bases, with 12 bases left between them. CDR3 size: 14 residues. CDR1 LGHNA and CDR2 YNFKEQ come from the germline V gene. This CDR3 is CASSQYPEGTEAFF. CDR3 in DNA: TGTGCCAGCAGCCAATACCCCGAAGGTACTGAAGCTTTCTTT.

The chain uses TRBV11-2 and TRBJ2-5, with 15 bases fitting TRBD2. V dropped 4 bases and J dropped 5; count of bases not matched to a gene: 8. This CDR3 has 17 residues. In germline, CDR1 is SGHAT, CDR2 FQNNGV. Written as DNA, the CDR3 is TGTGCCAGCAGCTCCGGGACTAGCGGGAGGTTCTTTGAGACCCAGTACTTC. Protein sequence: CASSSGTSGRFFETQYF.

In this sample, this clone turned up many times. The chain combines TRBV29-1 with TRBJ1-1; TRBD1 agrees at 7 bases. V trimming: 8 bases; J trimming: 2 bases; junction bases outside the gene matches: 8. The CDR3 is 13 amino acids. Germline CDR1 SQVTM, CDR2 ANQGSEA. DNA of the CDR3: TGCAGCACATTCAGGGGGGACAACACTGAAGCTTTCTTT. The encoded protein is CSTFRGDNTEAFF.

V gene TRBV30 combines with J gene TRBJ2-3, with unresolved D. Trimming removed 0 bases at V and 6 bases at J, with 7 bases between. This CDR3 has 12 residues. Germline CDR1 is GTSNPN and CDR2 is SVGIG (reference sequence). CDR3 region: CAWSVVMDTQYF. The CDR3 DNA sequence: TGTGCCTGGAGTGTGGTGATGGATACGCAGTATTTT.

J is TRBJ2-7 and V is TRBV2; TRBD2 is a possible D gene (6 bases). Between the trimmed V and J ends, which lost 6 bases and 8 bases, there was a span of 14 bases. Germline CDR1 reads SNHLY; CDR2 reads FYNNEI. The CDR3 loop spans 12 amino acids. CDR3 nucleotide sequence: TGTGCCAGCAGGCCGGGCGGGGTACAGCAGTACTTC. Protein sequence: CASRPGGVQQYF.

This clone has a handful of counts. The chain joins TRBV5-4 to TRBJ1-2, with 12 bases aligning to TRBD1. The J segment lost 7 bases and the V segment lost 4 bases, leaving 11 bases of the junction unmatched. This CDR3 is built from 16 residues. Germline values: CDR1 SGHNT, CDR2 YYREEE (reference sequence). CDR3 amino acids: CASSAGTGGRFGGYTF. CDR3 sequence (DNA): TGTGCCAGCAGCGCCGGGACAGGGGGCAGGTTTGGTGGCTACACCTTC.

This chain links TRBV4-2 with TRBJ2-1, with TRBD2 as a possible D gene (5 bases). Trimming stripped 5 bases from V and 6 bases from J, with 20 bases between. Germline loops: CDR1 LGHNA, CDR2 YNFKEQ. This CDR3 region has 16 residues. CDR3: CASSLDALAEINEQFF. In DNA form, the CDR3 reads TGTGCCAGCAGCTTAGACGCGCTAGCCGAGATCAATGAGCAGTTCTTC.

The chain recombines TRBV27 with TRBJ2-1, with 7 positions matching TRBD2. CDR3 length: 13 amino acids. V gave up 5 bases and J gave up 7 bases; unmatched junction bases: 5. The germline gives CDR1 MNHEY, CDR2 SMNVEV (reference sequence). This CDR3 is CASSQRGPNEQFF. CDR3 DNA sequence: TGTGCCAGCAGTCAGCGGGGCCCAAATGAGCAGTTCTTC.

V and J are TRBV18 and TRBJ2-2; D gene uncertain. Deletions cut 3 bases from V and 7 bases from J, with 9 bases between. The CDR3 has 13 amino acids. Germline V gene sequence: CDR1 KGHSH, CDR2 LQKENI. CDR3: CASSPIVSGELFF. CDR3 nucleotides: TGTGCCAGCTCACCTATTGTTAGCGGGGAGCTGTTTTTT.

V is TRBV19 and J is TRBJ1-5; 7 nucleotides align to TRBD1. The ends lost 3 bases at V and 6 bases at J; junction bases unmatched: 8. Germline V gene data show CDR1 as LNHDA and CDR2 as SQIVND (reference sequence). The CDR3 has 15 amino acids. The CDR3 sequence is CASSIMKGAVQPQHF. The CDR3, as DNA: TGTGCCAGTAGTATTATGAAGGGGGCCGTTCAGCCCCAGCATTTT.

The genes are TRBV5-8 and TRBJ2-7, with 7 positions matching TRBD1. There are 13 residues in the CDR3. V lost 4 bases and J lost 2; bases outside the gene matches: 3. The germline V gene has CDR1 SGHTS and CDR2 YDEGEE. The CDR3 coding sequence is TGTGCCAGCAGCCGAGGACAGGCCTACGAGCAGTACTTC. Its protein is CASSRGQAYEQYF. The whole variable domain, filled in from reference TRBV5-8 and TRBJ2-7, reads EAGVTQSPTHLIKTRGQQATLRCSPISGHTSVYWYQQALGLGLQFLLWYDEGEERNRGNFPPRFSGRQFPNYSSELNVNALELEDSALYLCASSRGQAYEQYFGPGTRLTVT.

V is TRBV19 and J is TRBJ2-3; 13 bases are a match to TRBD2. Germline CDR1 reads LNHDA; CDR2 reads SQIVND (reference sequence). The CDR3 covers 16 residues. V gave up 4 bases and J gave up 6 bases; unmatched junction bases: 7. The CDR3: CASSTGLAGPHDTQYF. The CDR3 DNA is TGTGCCAGTAGTACGGGACTAGCGGGACCCCATGATACGCAGTATTTT. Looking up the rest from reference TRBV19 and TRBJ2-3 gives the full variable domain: DGGITQSPKYLFRKEGQNVTLSCEQNLNHDAMYWYRQDPGQGLRLIYYSQIVNDFQKGDIAEGYSVSREKKESFPLTVTSAQKNPTAFYLCASSTGLAGPHDTQYFGPGTRLTVL.

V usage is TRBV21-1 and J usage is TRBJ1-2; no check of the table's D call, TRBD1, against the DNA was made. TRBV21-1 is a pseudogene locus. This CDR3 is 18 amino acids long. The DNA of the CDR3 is TGTGCCAGCAGCAAAGGAGCGGCAGGAGAGGGGGTTATTCATGGCTACACCTTC. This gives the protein CASSKGAAGEGVIHGYTF.

The CDR3 is CASSFSSGTSYEQYF. DNA for the CDR3: TGTGCCAGCAGCTTCTCTAGCGGGACCTCCTACGAGCAGTACTTC. V is TRBV5-8 and J is TRBJ2-7; 9 nucleotides align to TRBD2. V lost 2 bases, J lost 0 bases, and 3 bases stayed unmatched. The germline gives CDR1 SGHTS, CDR2 YDEGEE. The CDR3 is 15 amino acids.

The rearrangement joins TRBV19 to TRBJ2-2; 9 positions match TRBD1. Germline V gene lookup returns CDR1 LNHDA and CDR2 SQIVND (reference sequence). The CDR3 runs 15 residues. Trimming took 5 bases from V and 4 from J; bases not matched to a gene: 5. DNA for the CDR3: TGTGCCAGTAGTCCGACAGGGGGAGTCACCGGGGAGCTGTTTTTT. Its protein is CASSPTGGVTGELFF.

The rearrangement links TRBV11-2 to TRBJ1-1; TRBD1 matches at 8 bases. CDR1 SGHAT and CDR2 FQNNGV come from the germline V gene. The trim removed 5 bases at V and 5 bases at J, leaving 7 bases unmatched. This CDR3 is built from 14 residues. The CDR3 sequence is CASSHGQGETEAFF. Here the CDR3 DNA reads TGTGCCAGCAGCCACGGACAGGGCGAAACTGAAGCTTTCTTT.

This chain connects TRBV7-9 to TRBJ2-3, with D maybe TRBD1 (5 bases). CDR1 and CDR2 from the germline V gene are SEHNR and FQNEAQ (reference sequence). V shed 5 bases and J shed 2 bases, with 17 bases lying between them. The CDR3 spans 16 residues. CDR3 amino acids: CASSKGNVPFTDTQYF. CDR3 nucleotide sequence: TGTGCCAGCAGCAAGGGGAACGTCCCTTTCACAGATACGCAGTATTTT. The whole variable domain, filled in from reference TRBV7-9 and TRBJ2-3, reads DTGVSQNPRHKITKRGQNVTFRCDPISEHNRLYWYRQTLGQGPEFLTYFQNEAQLEKSRLLSDRFSAERPKGSFSTLEIQRTEQGDSAMYLCASSKGNVPFTDTQYFGPGTRLTVL.

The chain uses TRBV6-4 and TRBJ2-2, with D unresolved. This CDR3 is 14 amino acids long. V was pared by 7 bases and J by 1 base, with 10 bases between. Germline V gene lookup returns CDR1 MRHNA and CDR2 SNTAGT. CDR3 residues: CASKRTVNTGELFF. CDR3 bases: TGTGCCAGCAAGAGGACGGTGAACACCGGGGAGCTGTTTTTT.